The text below deals with one T cell receptor beta chain. Its target is unknown. Through a sample-barcoded 5' primer and a J-beta primer mix, a second PCR was run for about 7 to 12 cycles. Using its own MiXCR run on the 5' RACE reads, TCRdb lists one record per CDR3 protein. The table records some 1.4 million distinct CDR3 sequences, around 39% of them present only once. V dropped 2 bases and J dropped 3 bases, with 8 bases sitting between them. The CDR3 contains 14 residues. CDR1 is SGHTA, CDR2 FQGNSA, per germline. These data come from a study of blood T cells in healthy people across ages. Study results and caveats: Strong correlation existed between TCR beta diversity and naive T cell percentage.

The sequence derives from a woman younger than 30 in good health. This chain joins TRBV7-2 and TRBJ1-5; no reliable D call. Sequencing was performed on blood. In DNA form, the CDR3 reads TGTGCCAGCAGCTTACTTATGTTCAATCAGCCCCAGCATTTT. Translating it yields CASSLLMFNQPQHF.